The present T cell receptor (beta chain) was sequenced within a study of PD-L1 blockade in urothelial cancer. Notes on this clone: Its antigen remains unknown.

Study findings and constraints: Larger 3-week expansion of tumor-associated blood clones was seen in durable-benefit patients.

Repertoires were generated with immunoSEQ multiplex PCR, while TCRdb's copy carries only in-frame clones and drops some. The repertoire has under 130,000 clones, approximately 85% of them found once; the top ten carry 2% to 2.5%. CDR1 is GTSNPN, CDR2 SVGIG, per germline (reference sequence). This CDR3 is 15 amino acids long. V lost 5 bases to trimming and J lost 8 bases, with 24 bases between them. V usage is TRBV30 and J usage is TRBJ1-2; D is possibly TRBD1 (6 bases). This clonotype was sampled from a man in his fifties with urothelial cancer. Sample: PBMCs, taken around atezolizumab (anti-PD-L1) treatment. The DNA of the CDR3 is TGTGCCTGGTGTAGGGCAGGGGCCTTTTCTTGGGGCTACACCTTC. Translation: CAWCRAGAFSWGYTF.